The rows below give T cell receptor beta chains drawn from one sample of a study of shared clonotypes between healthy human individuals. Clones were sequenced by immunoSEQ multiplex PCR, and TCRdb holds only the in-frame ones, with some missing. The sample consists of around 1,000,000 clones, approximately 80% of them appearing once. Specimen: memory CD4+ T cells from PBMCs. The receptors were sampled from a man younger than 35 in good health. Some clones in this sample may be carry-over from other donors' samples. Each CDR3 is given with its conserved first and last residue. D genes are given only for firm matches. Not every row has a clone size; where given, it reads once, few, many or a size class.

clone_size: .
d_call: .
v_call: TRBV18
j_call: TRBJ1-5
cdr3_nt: TGTGCCAGCTCACCAACACGTGGGTTCGATCAGCCCCAGCATTTT
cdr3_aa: CASSPTRGFDQPQHF

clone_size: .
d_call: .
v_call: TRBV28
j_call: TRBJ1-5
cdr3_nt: TGTGCCAGCAGGACAGCACCCGGTGGGACATATAGCAATCAGCCCCAGCATTTT
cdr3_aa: CASRTAPGGTYSNQPQHF

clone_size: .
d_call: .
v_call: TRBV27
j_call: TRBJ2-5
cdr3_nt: TGTGCCAGTTCACCAGAGACCCAGTACTTC
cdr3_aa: CASSPETQYF

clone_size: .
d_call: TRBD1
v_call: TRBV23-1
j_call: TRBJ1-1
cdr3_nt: TGCGCCAGGGGGTACAGGGGCATGAACACTGAAGCTTTCTTT
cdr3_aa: CARGYRGMNTEAFF

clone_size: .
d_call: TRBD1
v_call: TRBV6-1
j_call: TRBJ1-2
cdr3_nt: TGTGCCAGCAGAGGACAGGGTCGGGGCTACACCTTC
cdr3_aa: CASRGQGRGYTF

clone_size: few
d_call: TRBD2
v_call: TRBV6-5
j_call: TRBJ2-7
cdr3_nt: TGTGCCAGCAAGGCGGGAGGGCTCGACGAGCAGTACTTC
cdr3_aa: CASKAGGLDEQYF

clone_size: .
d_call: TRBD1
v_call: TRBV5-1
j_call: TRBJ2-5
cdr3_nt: TGCGCCAGCAGGAGGGGGCAAGTGGAAGAGACCCAGTACTTC
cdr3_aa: CASRRGQVEETQYF

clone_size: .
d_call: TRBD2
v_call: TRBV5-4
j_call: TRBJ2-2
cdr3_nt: TGTGCCAGCAGCTTGTATACTAGCGTTCCCGGGGAGCTGTTTTTT
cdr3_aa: CASSLYTSVPGELFF

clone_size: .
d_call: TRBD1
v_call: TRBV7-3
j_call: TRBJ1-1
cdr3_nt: TGTGCCAGCAGCGAGCAGGGGGCGGACACTGAAGCTTTCTTT
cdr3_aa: CASSEQGADTEAFF

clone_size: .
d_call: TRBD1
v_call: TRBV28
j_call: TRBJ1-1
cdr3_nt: TGTGCCAGCAGTTTGAGGACAGGGGGCACGGAAGCTTTCTTT
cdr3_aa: CASSLRTGGTEAFF

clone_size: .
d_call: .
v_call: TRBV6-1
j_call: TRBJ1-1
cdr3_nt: TGTGCCAGCCGCCTTTATGGAGACACTGAAGCTTTCTTT
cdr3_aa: CASRLYGDTEAFF

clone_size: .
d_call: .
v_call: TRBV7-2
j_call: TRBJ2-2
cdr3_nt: TGTGCCAGCAGCTTAGCGGGGAACACCGGGGAGCTGTTTTTT
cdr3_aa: CASSLAGNTGELFF

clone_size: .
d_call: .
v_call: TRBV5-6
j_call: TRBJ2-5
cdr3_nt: TGTGCCAGCAGCTTGGGGGCAACACAAGAGACCCAGTACTTC
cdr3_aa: CASSLGATQETQYF

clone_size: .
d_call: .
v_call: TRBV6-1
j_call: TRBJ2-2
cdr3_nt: TGTGCCAGCAGTGAAGTAGATTCGACCGGGGAGCTGTTTTTT
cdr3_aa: CASSEVDSTGELFF

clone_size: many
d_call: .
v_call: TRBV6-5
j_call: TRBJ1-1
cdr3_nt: TGTGCCAGCAGGCACAGCTATAGGGGTTACACTGAAGCTTTCTTT
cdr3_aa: CASRHSYRGYTEAFF

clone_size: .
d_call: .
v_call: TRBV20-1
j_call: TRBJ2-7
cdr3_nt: TGCAGTGCTAGAACAGCCTACGAGCAGTACTTC
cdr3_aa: CSARTAYEQYF

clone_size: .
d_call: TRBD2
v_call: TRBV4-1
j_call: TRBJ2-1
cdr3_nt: TGCGCCAGCAGCCAGGGCATGGCCGGACTAGCGGCCCCTTCGGGTTCCTACAATGAGCAGTTCTTC
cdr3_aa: CASSQGMAGLAAPSGSYNEQFF

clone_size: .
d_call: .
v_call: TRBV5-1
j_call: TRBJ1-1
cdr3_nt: TGCGCCAGCAGCTCGGCCTCCTGGACTGCTGAAGCTTTCTTT
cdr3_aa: CASSSASWTAEAFF

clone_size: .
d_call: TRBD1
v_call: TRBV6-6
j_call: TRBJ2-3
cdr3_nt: TGTGCCAGCAGTTTTCGGGGACAGGGGAGGGCAGATACGCAGTATTTT
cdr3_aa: CASSFRGQGRADTQYF

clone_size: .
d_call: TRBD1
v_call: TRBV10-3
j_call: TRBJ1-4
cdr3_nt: TGTGCCATCAGTGGCCGTTCAGGGGGCCCTAATGAAAAACTGTTTTTT
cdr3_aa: CAISGRSGGPNEKLFF

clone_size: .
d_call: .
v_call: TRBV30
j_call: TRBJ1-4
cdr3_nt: TGTGCCTGGAGTGGTCAGCGTGCAACTAATGAAAAACTGTTTTTT
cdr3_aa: CAWSGQRATNEKLFF

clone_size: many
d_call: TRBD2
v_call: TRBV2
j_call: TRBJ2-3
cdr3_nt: TGTGCCAGAGGACTAGCGGGAGGAGGGGATACGCAGTATTTT
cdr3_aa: CARGLAGGGDTQYF

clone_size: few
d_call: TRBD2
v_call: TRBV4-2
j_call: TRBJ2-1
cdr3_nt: TGTGCCAGCAGCCAAGGCTCCTCGACTAGCGGTCGAGACAATGAGCAGTTCTTC
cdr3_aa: CASSQGSSTSGRDNEQFF

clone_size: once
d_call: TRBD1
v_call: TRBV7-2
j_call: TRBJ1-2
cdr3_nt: TGTGCCAGCAGCTTAGTTTCGTCGTCGGCAGGGGGCTTTGGCTACACCTTC
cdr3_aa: CASSLVSSSAGGFGYTF

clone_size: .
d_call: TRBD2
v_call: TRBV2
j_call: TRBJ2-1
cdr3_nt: TGTGCCAGCAGATGGACTAGCGGAGCCTACAATGAGCAGTTCTTC
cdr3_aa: CASRWTSGAYNEQFF

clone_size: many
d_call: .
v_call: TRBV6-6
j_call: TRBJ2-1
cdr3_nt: TGTGCCAGCAGAGCTAAGGGGGGCAGCGCCTACAATGAGCAGTTCTTC
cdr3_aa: CASRAKGGSAYNEQFF

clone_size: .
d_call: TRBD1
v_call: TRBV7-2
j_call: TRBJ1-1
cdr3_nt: TGTGCCAGCAGCTTATCGACAGGGATCAACACTGAAGCTTTCTTT
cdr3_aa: CASSLSTGINTEAFF

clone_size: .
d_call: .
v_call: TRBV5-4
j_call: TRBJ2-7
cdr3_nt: TGTGCCAGCAGCTTCGAACCTAGCCCCGAGCAGTACTTC
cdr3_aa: CASSFEPSPEQYF

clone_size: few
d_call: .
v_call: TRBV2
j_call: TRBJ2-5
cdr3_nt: TGTGCCAGCAGTGAAGCGTCACCTCAGTACTTC
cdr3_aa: CASSEASPQYF

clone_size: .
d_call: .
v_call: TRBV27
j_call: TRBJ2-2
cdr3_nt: TGTGCCAGCAGGACTAGGGGTGCCGGGGAGCTGTTTTTT
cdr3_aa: CASRTRGAGELFF

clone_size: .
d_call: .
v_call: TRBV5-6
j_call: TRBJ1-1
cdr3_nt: TGTGCCAGCAGCTTCGGGGGCTGGGGCACTGAAGCTTTCTTT
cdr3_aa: CASSFGGWGTEAFF

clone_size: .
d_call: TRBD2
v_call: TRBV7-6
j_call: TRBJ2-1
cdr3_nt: TGTGCCAGCAGCTCTACTAGCGGGAGGGCGTTATACTACAATGAGCAGTTCTTC
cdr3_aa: CASSSTSGRALYYNEQFF

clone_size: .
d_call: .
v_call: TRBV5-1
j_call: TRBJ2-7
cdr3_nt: TGCGCCTCCAGGGTGGGGACATTCCCCTCCTACGAGCAGTACTTC
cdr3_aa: CASRVGTFPSYEQYF

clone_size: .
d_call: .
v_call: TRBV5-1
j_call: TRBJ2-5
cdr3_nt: TGCGCCAGCAGCAACGGTGCAGGGGAGACCCAGTACTTC
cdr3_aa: CASSNGAGETQYF

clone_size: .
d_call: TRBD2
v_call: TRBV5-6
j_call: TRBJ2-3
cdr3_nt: TGTGCCAGCAGCTTATGGAGCGGGAGGGCCCGAGATACGCAGTATTTT
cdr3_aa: CASSLWSGRARDTQYF

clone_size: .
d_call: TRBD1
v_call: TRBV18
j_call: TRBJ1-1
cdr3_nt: TGTGCCAGCTCACCCTGGACAGGGGTGAACACTGAAGCTTTCTTT
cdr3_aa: CASSPWTGVNTEAFF

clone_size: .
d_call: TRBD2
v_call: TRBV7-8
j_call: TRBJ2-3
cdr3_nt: TGTGCCAGCAGCCGCCCCCCCCGACTAGCGGGACCCACAGATACGCAGTATTTT
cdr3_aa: CASSRPPRLAGPTDTQYF

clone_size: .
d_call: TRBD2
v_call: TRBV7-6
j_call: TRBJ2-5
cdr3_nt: TGTGCCAGCAGCTTAAGTTTGAGCGGGAGAGAACAAGAGACCCAGTACTTC
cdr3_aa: CASSLSLSGREQETQYF

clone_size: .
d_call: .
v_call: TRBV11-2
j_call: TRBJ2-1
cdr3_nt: TGTGCCAGCAGCCAATACAATGAGCAGTTCTTC
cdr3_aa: CASSQYNEQFF

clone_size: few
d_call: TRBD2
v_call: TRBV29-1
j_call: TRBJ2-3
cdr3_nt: TGCAGCGGCCTACGACTAGCGGGAGGGACAGATACGCAGTATTTT
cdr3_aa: CSGLRLAGGTDTQYF

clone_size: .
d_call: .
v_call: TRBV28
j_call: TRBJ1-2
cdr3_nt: TGTGCCAGCAGTTTCCAAAGTTTCAACTATGGCTACACCTTC
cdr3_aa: CASSFQSFNYGYTF

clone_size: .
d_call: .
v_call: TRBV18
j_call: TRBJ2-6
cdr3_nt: TGTGCCAGCTCACCACCGGGACAAGGCTCTGGGGCCAACGTCCTGACTTTC
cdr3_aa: CASSPPGQGSGANVLTF